This TCR beta chain derives from a study of cytomegalovirus exposure and HLA in healthy donors. The PCR was carried out with 60 Vbeta primers and 13 Jbeta primers. TCRdb's table, derived via immunoSEQ multiplex PCR, lists solely in-frame clones and lacks some. The table includes about 64,000 clones, 55% to 65% detected once. Germline-derived CDR1 and CDR2 are LNHNV and YYDKDF (reference sequence). The CDR3 is 14 residues long. V was cut by 0 bases and J by 6 bases, with 11 bases left in between. Sequences were obtained from PBMCs. This TCR came from a woman in her forties or fifties in good health and CMV-seronegative. The J gene is TRBJ1-1, the V gene TRBV15; tentative D call: TRBD1 (5 bases). The CDR3 is CATSRDVLTAEAFF. CDR3 nucleotide sequence: TGTGCCACCAGCAGAGATGTATTGACAGCTGAAGCTTTCTTT.